What follows is one T cell receptor beta chain and its context. Its antigen is unknown. No much larger clone is present one base from it, and per-base qualities are unavailable. This specimen belongs to a study of blood T cells in healthy people across ages (dated by TCRdb to 2014 to 2015). With respect to the entire study: In model experiments, template switching captured about one uniquely barcoded TCR beta cDNA molecule for every two T cells. Age-related changes in TCR beta repertoire diversity were measured in the study by deep sequencing normalized with unique cDNA molecular identifiers. The donors were split into four age groups: young (average about 15 years), middle-aged (roughly 39), aged (62) and long-lived (roughly 80). To avoid experimental bias, donors of different ages were randomly spread across the sequencing lanes. For two donors (one aged 18 to 30 and one aged 80 or older), the study analyzed two additional independent replicas of 1 million unique cDNA reads from the same blood draw.

Study-wide conclusions, independent of this receptor: Compared with the aged group, more naive CD4+ T cells, fewer expanded clones and increased TCR diversity were shown by the long-lived group, suggesting age selection. Because profiling used bulk unsorted PBMCs, naive and antigen-experienced compartments could not be compared conclusively. As age increased, observed TCR beta diversity per million T cells dropped in a roughly linear way, and a significant reduction was already evident by age 40. The CMV infection status of donors was not known, potentially confounding age-related changes in expanded clonotypes. Total diversity estimates from one million sequenced T cells were considered lower bounds and underestimates. There was a strong correlation between observed TCR beta diversity and the percentage of naive T cells measured by flow cytometry.

Libraries came from 5' RACE. Sequenced using an Illumina HiSeq 2500. A second PCR of roughly 6 to 11 cycles was run with a J-beta primer mix and a sample-barcoded 5' primer. A unique molecular identifier was introduced onto each TCR beta cDNA molecule by a template-switch 5' adaptor carrying 12 random nucleotides. Each sample yielded at least 3 million CDR3-containing paired-end reads. All of the RNA was converted into first-strand cDNA using the Mint cDNA synthesis kit, with a TRBC-specific oligonucleotide serving as the primer. Following uracil-DNA glycosylase treatment, a first 18-cycle PCR with universal primers M1SS and BC2_uni_R was performed on all cDNA. As for how the authors treated the data: Each sample was normalized by randomly selecting 1 million high-quality reads, each carrying a distinct molecular identifier. Reads sharing molecular identifiers were discarded rather than binned into consensus sequences. MiTCR, run with a Q25 quality threshold and the strictest error-elimination algorithm, handled CDR3 identification, clonotype clustering and error correction. A nonparametric unseen species model using Euler transformation provided a lower-bound estimate of total TCR beta diversity. TCRdb itself trimmed the public reads at Q25 with fastp, ran MiXCR and retained productive beta chains. For every CDR3 protein sequence, its rows merge into one entry that carries the most common genes and DNA. V and J calls and clone size were set by TCRdb, not the authors. Across this sample there are approximately 690,000 distinct CDR3 sequences, with about 43% seen only once. The ten largest clones capture about 30% of the sample.

For CDR1 and CDR2, the germline V gene lists SGHTA and FQGNSA. The trim is 5 bases for V and 4 bases for J, with a gap of 17 bases between the germline ends. Taken from cysteine to phenylalanine, the CDR3 has 16 residues. CDR3 DNA is the only sequence kept; it has 48 bases, read in frame from the first base. Systemically healthy Caucasian individuals from Russia, 35 to 50 in total and aged about 6 to 100 years, were included as donors. Each donor gave about 9.2 milliliters of peripheral blood, drawn into EDTA-treated Vacutainer tubes. Ficoll-Paque density-gradient centrifugation was used to isolate PBMCs, with at least 6.5 million obtained per sample. Trizol reagent was used to extract total RNA from the PBMCs, yielding at least 5.5 micrograms per sample. For every donor, an aliquot of PBMCs went through flow cytometry to measure the percentages of naive CD45RAhigh/CD27high T cells.

The sequenced sample consisted of blood. This TCR was sampled from an elderly man in good health. The chain was built from TRBV7-2 and TRBJ2-2; the D segment could be TRBD1, given 6 matching bases. The nucleotide sequence is given as TGTGCCAGCAGCCCCCTCCGGGACACCCTCACCGGGGAGCTGTTTTTT. This sequence encodes CASSPLRDTLTGELFF.